Listed below are T cell receptor beta chains from one sample, sequenced in a study of T cells in Graves' hyperthyroidism and ophthalmopathy. TCRdb itself ran the multiplex PCR reads through MiXCR, one entry per CDR3 protein. Among roughly 500,000 distinct CDR3 sequences listed, roughly a sixth were seen once. The sample taken for sequencing was blood. All receptors derive from a woman in her twenties or thirties with Graves' ophthalmopathy. Both conserved end residues are part of each CDR3. A D gene is named only where the DNA matches it firmly. Clone size appears in some rows only: once, few, many, or a class for an expanded clone.

D	V	size	J	DNA	CDR3
-	TRBV27	many	TRBJ2-1	TGTGCCAGCAGTCTCGAGACAGGTTTTGAGCAGTTCTTC	CASSLETGFEQFF
TRBD1	TRBV20-1	many	TRBJ2-7	TGCAGTGCGATTGGCCTAGACAGGGCCTACGAGCAGTACTTC	CSAIGLDRAYEQYF
TRBD2	TRBV11-1	many	TRBJ2-3	TGTGCCAGCAGCGCTCGACTAGCGGGAGACACAGATACGCAGTATTTT	CASSARLAGDTDTQYF
TRBD1	TRBV7-8	many	TRBJ1-2	TGTGCCAGCAGCTCCGACAGGGGGCAAGGGGGCTACACCTTC	CASSSDRGQGGYTF
-	TRBV28	many	TRBJ2-5	TGTGCCAGCAGTTTGCTAGGAGGGCAGGAGACCCAGTACTTC	CASSLLGGQETQYF
-	TRBV4-1	-	TRBJ1-1	TGCGCCAGCAGCCCCTGGGGGCGCGGGGCCCTTGAAGCTTTCTTT	CASSPWGRGALEAFF
-	TRBV7-9	-	TRBJ1-6	TGTGCCAGCAATACAGGGTCGAGCTCCTATAATTCACCCCTCCACTTT	CASNTGSSSYNSPLHF
TRBD2	TRBV6-2/TRBV6-3	many	TRBJ2-3	TGTGCCAGCAGTTACTCTAGCGGGAGCGATACGCAGTATTTT	CASSYSSGSDTQYF
TRBD2	TRBV11-1	-	TRBJ2-5	TGTGCCAGCAGCTTACGCATGGGCGGGAGCTTGCCGTATTACCAAGAGACCCAGTACTTC	CASSLRMGGSLPYYQETQYF
TRBD2	TRBV19	many	TRBJ2-7	TGTGCCAGTAGTATAGGGACTAGCGGTCTCTACGAGCAGTACTTC	CASSIGTSGLYEQYF
TRBD1	TRBV6-2/TRBV6-3	many	TRBJ2-7	TGTGCCAGCGTCAGGGACAGGGCTACAGGCTACGAGCAGTACTTC	CASVRDRATGYEQYF
-	TRBV30	many	TRBJ1-1	TGTGCCTGGATTCGGACTGAAGCTTTCTTT	CAWIRTEAFF
-	TRBV28	many	TRBJ2-5	TGTGCCAGCACCTTTCTAGGGGCTGTGGAGACCCAGTACTTC	CASTFLGAVETQYF
TRBD2	TRBV12-3/TRBV12-4	-	TRBJ2-3	TGTGCCAGCAGTTTAGCAGGGGCGGGAGTATCTCCAGATACGCAGTATTTT	CASSLAGAGVSPDTQYF
TRBD1	TRBV7-2	many	TRBJ1-6	TGTGCCAGCAGCTTAGGACAGGGGAGAGGAAATTCACCCCTCCACTTT	CASSLGQGRGNSPLHF
-	TRBV7-2	many	TRBJ2-2	TGTGCCAGCAGCTTGGGCCGGGAGCTGTTTTTT	CASSLGRELFF